The 22 T cell receptor beta chains reported below all come from one sample, sequenced in a study. MiXCR was run by TCRdb on the RT-PCR reads, yielding one entry per CDR3 protein. The sample yields more than 550,000 distinct CDR3 sequences, approximately 15% seen once. The material sequenced was memory CD4+ T cells from blood. All receptors derive from a female donor in good health, serving as a healthy control.

There are many counts of this clonotype. The rearrangement links TRBV12-3 or TRBV12-4 to TRBJ2-3, with 8 bases matching TRBD2. The V and J ends lost 6 bases and 1 base, in that order; junction bases with no gene match: 6. The CDR3 contains 15 residues. The CDR3: CASRPTSGRTDTQYF. CDR3 sequence (DNA): TGTGCCAGCAGGCCAACTAGCGGTCGCACAGATACGCAGTATTTT.

This clonotype occurred a few times. The chain combines TRBV12-3 or TRBV12-4 with TRBJ2-4; D not certain. V was pared by 5 bases and J by 0 bases, with 29 bases between. This CDR3 contains 21 residues. CDR3 in DNA: TGTGCCAGCAGTACCCTATGGGATCAAGGGTATGGGTCACTAGCCAAAAACATTCAGTACTTC. Translation gives CASSTLWDQGYGSLAKNIQYF.

This clonotype was found a few times. The chain carries TRBV24-1 and TRBJ1-2; a possible D gene is TRBD1 (5 bases). This CDR3 contains 13 residues. CDR1 is KGHDR and CDR2 is SFDVKD in the germline V gene. Trimming cost V 3 bases and J 5 bases, with 9 bases left between them. DNA of the CDR3: TGTGCCACCAGTGATGACAGACAGTATGGCTACACCTTC. It encodes CATSDDRQYGYTF.

This rearrangement joins TRBV4-2 to TRBJ2-5; either TRBD1 or TRBD2 may supply D (7 bases each). Trimming removed 1 base from V and 5 bases from J, with 14 bases in between. The CDR3 spans 15 residues. CDR1 is LGHNA and CDR2 is YNFKEQ in the germline V gene. The CDR3 loop reads CASSQVGGGAETQYF. As DNA, the CDR3 is TGTGCCAGCAGCCAAGTGGGAGGGGGCGCGGAGACCCAGTACTTC.

CDR3: CASSLGTGLVNTEAFF. The CDR3 DNA reads as TGCGCCAGCAGCTTGGGGACAGGGTTGGTGAACACTGAAGCTTTCTTT. The rearrangement links TRBV5-1 to TRBJ1-1, with 8 bases fitting TRBD1. Germline-derived CDR1 and CDR2 are SGHRS and YFSETQ. Trimming took 0 bases from V and 0 from J; bases not matched to a gene: 4. The CDR3 has 16 residues.

This clonotype was found a few times. This chain uses TRBV20-1 with TRBJ2-2; TRBD2 is a possible D gene (5 bases). The CDR3 contains 15 residues. Deletions cut 5 bases from V and 5 bases from J, with 18 bases between. CDR1 is DFQATT, CDR2 SNEGSKA, per germline (reference sequence). CDR3 region: CSAGLGVGGTGELFF. CDR3 bases: TGCAGTGCTGGGCTCGGGGTCGGTGGAACCGGGGAGCTGTTTTTT.

V and J are TRBV11-2 and TRBJ2-5, with 7 bases matching TRBD1. The CDR3 is made up of 14 amino acids. The trim removed 1 base at V and 5 bases at J, leaving 4 bases unmatched. Germline CDR1 is SGHAT and CDR2 is FQNNGV. The DNA for the CDR3 is TGTGCCAGCAGCTTAGGGACAGGTCCGGAGACCCAGTACTTC. This gives the protein CASSLGTGPETQYF.

This clonotype was detected a few times. The chain uses TRBV6-5 and TRBJ2-3; 12 bases fit TRBD2. The CDR3 has 18 residues. From germline, CDR1 is MNHEY and CDR2 SVGAGI. Trimming removed 2 bases from V and 6 bases from J; junction bases left unmatched: 12. The CDR3 protein is CASSYHSSSGRAGDTQYF. The CDR3 DNA reads as TGTGCCAGCAGTTACCACTCCTCTAGCGGGAGGGCCGGGGATACGCAGTATTTT.

The chain recombines TRBV20-1 with TRBJ2-3; D is possibly TRBD1 (5 bases). The CDR3 runs 16 residues. Germline V CDR1 and CDR2: DFQATT, SNEGSKA (reference sequence). V lost 0 bases and J lost 0, with 13 bases in between. As DNA, the CDR3 is TGCAGTGCTAGAGATCCGAGACAGACGAGCACAGATACGCAGTATTTT. Protein: CSARDPRQTSTDTQYF.

This clonotype appeared many times. CDR3 amino acids: CASSHRGAGKVRNSPLHF. The CDR3 bases are TGTGCCAGCAGCCACCGAGGGGCAGGGAAGGTGCGCAATTCACCCCTCCACTTT. The chain is built from TRBV7-9 and TRBJ1-6, with a possible D match to TRBD1 (5 bases). CDR1 and CDR2 from the germline V gene are SEHNR and FQNEAQ (reference sequence). This CDR3 is built from 18 residues. V lost 5 bases and J lost 7, with 24 bases in between.

This clonotype has more than one count but fewer than ten. The genes are TRBV7-2 and TRBJ2-3, with a tentative D call TRBD2 (6 bases). V gave up 5 bases and J gave up 0 bases, with 15 bases separating them. CDR3 length: 16 residues. Germline lookup yields CDR1 SGHTA and CDR2 FQGNSA. CDR3: CASSPIGGSSTDTQYF. The CDR3 region has the DNA TGTGCCAGCAGCCCTATTGGGGGGAGCAGCACAGATACGCAGTATTTT. Full variable domain (remainder filled in from reference TRBV7-2 and TRBJ2-3): GAGVSQSPSNKVTEKGKDVELRCDPISGHTALYWYRQSLGQGLEFLIYFQGNSAPDKSGLPSDRFSAERTGGSVSTLTIQRTQQEDSAVYLCASSPIGGSSTDTQYFGPGTRLTVL.

The rearrangement joins TRBV7-6 to TRBJ2-2; possibly TRBD2 for D (5 bases). V lost 4 bases and J 0 bases, leaving 12 bases between the germline ends. The CDR3 is made up of 16 amino acids. The germline V gene encodes CDR1 SGHVS and CDR2 FNYEAQ. In DNA, the CDR3 is TGTGCCAGCAGCTCGAAGCGGAGAACGAACACCGGGGAGCTGTTTTTT. Its translation is CASSSKRRTNTGELFF.

A few counts support this clonotype. The V gene is TRBV15, the J gene TRBJ2-1; 9 bases are shared with TRBD2. The trim removed 0 bases at V and 3 bases at J, leaving 9 bases unmatched. This CDR3 has 18 amino acids. Germline V gives CDR1 LNHNV, CDR2 YYDKDF (reference sequence). CDR3 sequence (DNA): TGTGCCACCAGCAGAGATAACAGCGGGAGGCCCCGCTACAATGAGCAGTTCTTC. Encoded protein: CATSRDNSGRPRYNEQFF.

This clonotype came up a few times. In nucleotides, the CDR3 is TGTGCCAGCAGTTACCGCAGGGATCCGGGGCAGTTCTTC. Its protein is CASSYRRDPGQFF. J is TRBJ2-1 and V is TRBV6-2 or TRBV6-3, with D tentatively TRBD1 (5 bases). This CDR3 has 13 residues. V lost 2 bases, J lost 12 bases, and 14 bases lay in between. In germline, CDR1 is MNHEY, CDR2 SVGEGT.

This clonotype was recorded many times. CDR3 sequence reads: CASSNTGGWTEAFF. CDR3 DNA sequence: TGTGCCAGCAGCAATACAGGGGGCTGGACTGAAGCTTTCTTT. The chain is built from TRBV27 and TRBJ1-1, with 9 nucleotides matching TRBD1. The CDR3 sequence is 14 residues long. V gave up 6 bases and J gave up 5 bases; unmatched junction bases: 7. Germline CDR1 reads MNHEY; CDR2 reads SMNVEV (reference sequence).

J is TRBJ2-1 and V is TRBV7-2, with 10 nucleotides matching TRBD1. Germline-derived CDR1 and CDR2 are SGHTA and FQGNSA. V dropped 2 bases and J dropped 8; count of bases not matched to a gene: 9. The CDR3 spans 16 residues. The CDR3 DNA reads as TGTGCCAGCAGCTTATATGCGGGACAGGGGTCTGATGAGCAGTTCTTC. It translates to CASSLYAGQGSDEQFF.

This clonotype has just a few counts. This chain joins TRBV7-2 and TRBJ1-1; 7 bases agree with TRBD1. CDR3 length: 14 amino acids. V lost 4 bases, J lost 4 bases, and 6 bases stayed unmatched. Germline V lookup: CDR1 SGHTA, CDR2 FQGNSA. CDR3 sequence: CASSSYQGVTEAFF. The CDR3, as DNA: TGTGCCAGCAGCTCCTACCAGGGGGTCACTGAAGCTTTCTTT.

The sample holds many counts of this clonotype. The chain has TRBV5-1 and TRBJ2-7; D ambiguous. V was pared by 2 bases and J by 0 bases, with 27 bases between. Germline-derived CDR1 and CDR2 are SGHRS and YFSETQ. The CDR3 is 20 amino acids. In DNA, the CDR3 is TGCGCCAGCAGCTTTAGAGTTACGCAGTCCGGGCAAAACGTCTCCTACGAGCAGTACTTC. It yields the protein CASSFRVTQSGQNVSYEQYF.

DNA of the CDR3: TGTGCCAGCAGCTTGGAGTGGGGTTCCTACGAGCAGTACTTC. Protein sequence: CASSLEWGSYEQYF. The chain couples TRBV5-5 to TRBJ2-7; D is undetermined. From germline, CDR1 is SGHKS and CDR2 YYEKEE (reference sequence). Deletions cut 0 bases from V and 1 base from J, with 8 bases between. This CDR3 spans 14 amino acids.

To note about this clonotype: The junction does not match germline at one end; this may be a read error. This chain uses TRBV18 with TRBJ2-1; 9 bases map to TRBD1. Germline CDR1 reads KGHSH; CDR2 reads LQKENI. The CDR3 consists of 15 residues. The CDR3 loop is CASSPPGQGLLEQFF. In nucleotides, the CDR3 is TGTGCCAGCTCCCCACCGGGACAGGGACTCCTTGAGCAGTTCTTC.

The table lists this clonotype with many counts. This rearrangement joins TRBV7-2 to TRBJ2-2; possible D gene TRBD1, 6 bases. Germline CDR1 and CDR2: SGHTA and FQGNSA. V dropped 0 bases and J dropped 7 bases, with 9 bases sitting between them. The CDR3 contains 14 residues. The CDR3 nucleotides read TGTGCCAGCAGCTTAGCACAGGGTGGCGGGGAGCTGTTTTTT. Its protein product is CASSLAQGGGELFF.

The chain employs TRBV24-1 and TRBJ1-1; perhaps TRBD1 as D (5 bases). V was clipped by 3 bases and J by 6 bases, with 13 bases between them. The CDR3 runs 14 residues. Germline CDR1 and CDR2: KGHDR and SFDVKD. The CDR3 DNA reads TGTGCCACCAGTGATCCGGAGGGGCTTCCTGAAGCTTTCTTT. This encodes CATSDPEGLPEAFF.